This TCR beta chain was sequenced for a study of T cells in Graves' hyperthyroidism and ophthalmopathy. Orbital computed tomography and thyroid ultrasound, together with serum TRAb and thyroxine and clinical symptoms, were used for diagnoses. This clonotype was detected only a few times. Its antigen is not identified. Study-wide points: Blood also carried most thyroid clonotypes expanded above 0.001. The model foresaw ophthalmopathy a median roughly 6.3 months prior to onset.

Amplified TCR beta CDR3 regions derived from RNA transcripts. Carried out on the TCR CDR3, a first-round RT-PCR used the HTBI primer set. MiXCR, run by TCRdb on the multiplex PCR reads, gives a single entry per CDR3 protein. The sample lists under 700,000 distinct CDR3 sequences; around 46% were seen once. The material sequenced was peripheral blood or thyroid tissue (not recorded which). The sequence derives from a woman under 30 with Graves' hyperthyroidism.

CDR3 bases: TGTGCCAGCAGCCCCCCAAGGCTCTCTGGAAACACCATATATTTT. It yields the protein CASSPPRLSGNTIYF. This chain links TRBV7-8 with TRBJ1-3; D unclear. Germline assignment: CDR1 SGHVS and CDR2 FQNEAQ. Trimming cost V 5 bases and J 0 bases, with 11 bases left between them. The CDR3 covers 15 residues.